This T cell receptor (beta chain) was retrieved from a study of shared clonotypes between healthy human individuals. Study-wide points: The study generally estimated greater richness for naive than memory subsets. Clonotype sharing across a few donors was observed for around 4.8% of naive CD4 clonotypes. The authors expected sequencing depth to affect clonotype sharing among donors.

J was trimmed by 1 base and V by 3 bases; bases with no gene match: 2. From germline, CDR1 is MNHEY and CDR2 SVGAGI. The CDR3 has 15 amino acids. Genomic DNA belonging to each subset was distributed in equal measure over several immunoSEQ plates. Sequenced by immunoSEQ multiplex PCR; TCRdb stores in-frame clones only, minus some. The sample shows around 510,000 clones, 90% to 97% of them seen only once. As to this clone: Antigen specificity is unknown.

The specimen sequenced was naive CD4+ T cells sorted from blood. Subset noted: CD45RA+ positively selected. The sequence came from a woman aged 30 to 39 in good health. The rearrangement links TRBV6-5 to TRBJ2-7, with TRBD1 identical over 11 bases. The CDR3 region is CASSYGTGGSYEQYF. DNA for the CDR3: TGTGCCAGCAGTTATGGGACAGGGGGATCCTACGAGCAGTACTTC.